Each of the 14 T cell receptor beta chains below was sequenced from the same sample in a study of blood T cell repertoires in COVID-19. TCRdb keeps only in-frame clones here, not all; method: immunoSEQ multiplex PCR. The table includes about 330,000 clones, 88% detected once. Sequences were obtained from peripheral blood. These receptors came from a woman in her 50s with active or convalescent COVID-19.

J is TRBJ1-2 and V is TRBV19; unclear D gene. The CDR3 consists of 14 residues. The V and J ends lost 6 bases and 2 bases respectively, with 13 bases between them. Per the germline V gene, CDR1 is LNHDA and CDR2 is SQIVND (reference sequence). CDR3 nucleotide sequence: TGTGCCAGTAGGCGTTCCGACGGGAACTATGGCTACACCTTC. This codes for CASRRSDGNYGYTF.

This clone was observed a single time. The chain uses TRBV7-9 and TRBJ1-2; 8 bases agree with TRBD1. The germline CDR1 and CDR2 sequences are SEHNR and FQNEAQ (reference sequence). This CDR3 has 15 residues. V gave up 6 bases and J gave up 0 bases; unmatched junction bases: 6. The CDR3, as DNA: TGTGCCAGCAGTCGCGGGACAGGCTCTAACTATGGCTACACCTTC. It encodes CASSRGTGSNYGYTF.

The chain employs TRBV4-1 and TRBJ1-1; D perhaps matches TRBD1 (6 bases). The CDR3 length is 13 residues. Germline-derived CDR1 and CDR2 are MGHRA and YSYEKL. Trimming removed 0 bases from V and 10 bases from J, with 12 bases in between. CDR3 coding DNA: TGCGCCAGCAGCCAAGACAGGGGAATTGGAGCTTTCTTT. Its protein is CASSQDRGIGAFF.

The chain employs TRBV5-1 and TRBJ2-6, with D possibly TRBD2 on 6 matching bases. The V gene lost 3 bases and the J gene lost 4 bases, with 14 bases spanning the gap. The V gene's germline CDR1 is SGHRS and CDR2 YFSETQ. The CDR3 is made up of 16 amino acids. CDR3 region: CASSSRRTNGANVLTF. For the CDR3, the DNA is TGCGCCAGCAGCTCCCGCCGGACTAACGGGGCCAACGTCCTGACTTTC.

The table lists this clone with a few counts. The V call is TRBV6-4, the J call TRBJ2-2; 7 positions match TRBD2. Trimming cost V 0 bases and J 6 bases; bases outside gene matches: 4. Germline CDR1 MRHNA, CDR2 SNTAGT. The CDR3 has 15 amino acids. CDR3 coding DNA: TGTGCCAGCAGTGACTCGAAGGGAGGGCCCGGGGAGCTGTTTTTT. Translating gives CASSDSKGGPGELFF.

The V gene is TRBV5-4, the J gene TRBJ1-1, with D maybe TRBD1 (6 bases). The length of the CDR3 is 15 residues. The germline V and J ends were trimmed by 0 bases and 9 bases, with 18 bases remaining between them. Germline-derived CDR1 and CDR2 are SGHNT and YYREEE (reference sequence). This chain's CDR3 is CASSLGGVTGSKAFF. CDR3 nucleotide sequence: TGTGCCAGCAGCTTGGGAGGGGTTACAGGGTCAAAAGCTTTCTTT.

The J gene is TRBJ1-6, the V gene TRBV30, with a weak D call TRBD1 (6 bases). The CDR3 is 15 amino acids. Germline CDR1 is GTSNPN and CDR2 is SVGIG (reference sequence). V gave up 0 bases and J gave up 10 bases, with 16 bases separating them. The CDR3 here is CAWSVKGGGGSPLHF. CDR3 coding DNA: TGTGCCTGGAGTGTAAAGGGCGGGGGGGGCTCACCCCTCCACTTT.

The CDR3, as DNA: TGTGCCAGTAGTATTGGACATTTCACTGAAGCTTTCTTT. This codes for CASSIGHFTEAFF. The chain uses TRBV19 and TRBJ1-1; D is perhaps TRBD1 (5 bases). V lost 3 bases to trimming and J lost 4 bases, with 9 bases between them. CDR3 length equals 13 residues. The germline V gene encodes CDR1 LNHDA and CDR2 SQIVND (reference sequence).

The J gene is TRBJ1-2, the V gene TRBV7-9; D might be TRBD1 (6 bases). The V gene lost 1 base and the J gene lost 2 bases, with 14 bases spanning the gap. This CDR3 region has 16 residues. Germline loops: CDR1 SEHNR, CDR2 FQNEAQ (reference sequence). CDR3 in DNA: TGTGCCAGCAGCTTAGGGGCAGGGGTTGTGAACTATGGCTACACCTTC. Translated, it gives CASSLGAGVVNYGYTF.

The rearrangement links TRBV28 to TRBJ2-1; D is possibly TRBD1 (5 bases). Looked up from germline, CDR1 is MDHEN and CDR2 is SYDVKM. This CDR3 is built from 16 residues. The V end lost 4 bases, the J end lost 4 bases, and 17 bases lay between the germline ends. CDR3 protein: CASSSQGAHSYNEQFF. The CDR3 DNA follows: TGTGCCAGCAGTTCACAAGGGGCTCACAGTTACAATGAGCAGTTCTTC. Full variable domain (outside the CDR3, taken from reference TRBV28 and TRBJ2-1): DVKVTQSSRYLVKRTGEKVFLECVQDMDHENMFWYRQDPGLGLRLIYFSYDVKMKEKGDIPEGYSVSREKKERFSLILESASTNQTSMYLCASSSQGAHSYNEQFFGPGTRLTVL.

This CDR3 reads CASSPPTSGSGEQYF. CDR3 in DNA: TGTGCCAGCAGCCCACCTACTAGCGGGAGCGGCGAGCAGTACTTC. The rearrangement uses TRBV7-2 and TRBJ2-7, with 11 positions matching TRBD2. This CDR3 region has 15 residues. The germline V gene encodes CDR1 SGHTA and CDR2 FQGNSA. The J segment lost 6 bases and the V segment lost 5 bases, leaving 9 bases of the junction unmatched.

As to this clone: The sample has other DNA sequences that encode this CDR3 too. The rearrangement uses TRBV4-3 and TRBJ2-3; possible D gene TRBD1, 6 bases. The V end was cut by 0 bases, the J end by 5 bases, with 6 bases between. Germline V gene data show CDR1 as LGHNA and CDR2 as YSLEER. CDR3 length: 13 amino acids. The CDR3 loop is CASSQDRGDTQYF. CDR3 nucleotide sequence: TGCGCCAGCAGCCAAGACAGGGGAGATACGCAGTATTTT.

This chain uses TRBV7-9 with TRBJ2-1, with 8 bases aligning to TRBD2. This CDR3 is 15 amino acids long. V was pared by 1 base and J by 7 bases, with 6 bases of the junction left unmatched. Germline CDR1 and CDR2: SEHNR and FQNEAQ (reference sequence). The CDR3 sequence: CASSLGIAGSNEQFF. In DNA form, the CDR3 reads TGTGCCAGCAGCTTAGGGATAGCGGGAAGTAATGAGCAGTTCTTC.

The sample holds a few counts of this clone. This sequence joins TRBV6-5 and TRBJ2-7; D may be TRBD1 (5 bases). The V and J ends lost 10 bases and 7 bases respectively, with 23 bases between them. The CDR3 is 14 residues long. Per the germline V gene, CDR1 is MNHEY and CDR2 is SVGAGI. The CDR3, as DNA: TGTGCCACTTCCGGCCGTCAGGGAAGCCCAGAGCAGTACTTC. Its protein product is CATSGRQGSPEQYF.